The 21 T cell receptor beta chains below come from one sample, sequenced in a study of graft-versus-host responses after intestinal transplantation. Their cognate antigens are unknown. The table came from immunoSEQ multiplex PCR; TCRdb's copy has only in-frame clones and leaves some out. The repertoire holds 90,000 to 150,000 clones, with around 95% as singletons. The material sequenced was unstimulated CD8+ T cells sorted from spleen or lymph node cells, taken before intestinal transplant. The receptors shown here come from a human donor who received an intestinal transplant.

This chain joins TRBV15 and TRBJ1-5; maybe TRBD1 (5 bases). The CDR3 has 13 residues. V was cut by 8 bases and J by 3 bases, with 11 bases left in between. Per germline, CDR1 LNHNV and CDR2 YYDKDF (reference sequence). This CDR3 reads CATAGATNQPQHF. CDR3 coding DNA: TGTGCCACCGCCGGGGCCACCAATCAGCCCCAGCATTTT.

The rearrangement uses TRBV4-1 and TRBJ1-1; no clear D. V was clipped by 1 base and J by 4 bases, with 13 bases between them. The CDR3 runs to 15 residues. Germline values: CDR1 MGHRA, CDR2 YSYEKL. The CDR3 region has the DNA TGCGCCAGCAGCCAAGGTATAGGGTGGTCCACTGAAGCTTTCTTT. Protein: CASSQGIGWSTEAFF.

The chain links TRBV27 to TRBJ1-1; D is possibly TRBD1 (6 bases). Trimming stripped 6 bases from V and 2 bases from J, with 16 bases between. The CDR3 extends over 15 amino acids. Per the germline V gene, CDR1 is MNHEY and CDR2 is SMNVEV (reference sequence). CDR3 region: CASSLQGAENTEAFF. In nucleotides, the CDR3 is TGTGCCAGCAGCCTACAGGGTGCCGAAAACACTGAAGCTTTCTTT.

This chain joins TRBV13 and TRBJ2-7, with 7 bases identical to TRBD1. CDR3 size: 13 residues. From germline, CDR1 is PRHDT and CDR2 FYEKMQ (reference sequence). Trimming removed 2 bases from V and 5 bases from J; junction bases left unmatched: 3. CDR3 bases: TGTGCCAGCAGCTTAAGGGGGCCGGACGAGCAGTACTTC. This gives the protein CASSLRGPDEQYF.

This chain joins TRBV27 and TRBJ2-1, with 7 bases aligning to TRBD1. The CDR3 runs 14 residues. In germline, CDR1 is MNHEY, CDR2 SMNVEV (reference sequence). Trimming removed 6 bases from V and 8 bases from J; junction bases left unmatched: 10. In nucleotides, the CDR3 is TGTGCCAGCAGCCCTCAGACAGGGAGCCATGAGCAGTTCTTC. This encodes CASSPQTGSHEQFF.

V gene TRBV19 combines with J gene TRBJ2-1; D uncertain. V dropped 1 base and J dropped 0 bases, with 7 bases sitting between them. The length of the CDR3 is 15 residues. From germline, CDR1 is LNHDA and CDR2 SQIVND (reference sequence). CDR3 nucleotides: TGTGCCAGTAGTATAGGGATGAGCTCCTACAATGAGCAGTTCTTC. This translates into CASSIGMSSYNEQFF.

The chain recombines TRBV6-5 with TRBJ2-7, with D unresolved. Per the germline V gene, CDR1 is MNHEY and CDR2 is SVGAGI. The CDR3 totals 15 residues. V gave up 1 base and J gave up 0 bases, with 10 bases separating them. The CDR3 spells CASSYWTDGSYEQYF. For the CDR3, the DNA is TGTGCCAGCAGTTACTGGACGGATGGCTCCTACGAGCAGTACTTC.

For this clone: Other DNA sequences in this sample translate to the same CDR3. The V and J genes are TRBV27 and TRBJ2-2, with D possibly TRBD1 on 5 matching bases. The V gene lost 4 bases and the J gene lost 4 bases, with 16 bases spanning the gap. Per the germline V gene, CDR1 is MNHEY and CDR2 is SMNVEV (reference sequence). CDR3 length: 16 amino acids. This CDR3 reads CASSSLSRVGTGELFF. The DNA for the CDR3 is TGTGCCAGCAGTTCACTGAGCAGGGTAGGCACCGGGGAGCTGTTTTTT.

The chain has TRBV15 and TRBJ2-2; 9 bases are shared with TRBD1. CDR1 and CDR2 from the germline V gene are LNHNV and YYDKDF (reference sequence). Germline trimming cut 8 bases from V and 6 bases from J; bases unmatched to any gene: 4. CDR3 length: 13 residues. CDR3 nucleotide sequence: TGTGCCACCCAGACAGGGGGGGCCGGGGAGCTGTTTTTT. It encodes CATQTGGAGELFF.

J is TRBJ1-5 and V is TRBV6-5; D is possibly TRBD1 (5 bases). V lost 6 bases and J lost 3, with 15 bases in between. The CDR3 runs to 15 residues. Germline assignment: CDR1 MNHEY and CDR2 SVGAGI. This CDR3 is CASSDGADYNQPQHF. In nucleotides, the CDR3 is TGTGCCAGCAGCGATGGGGCAGACTACAATCAGCCCCAGCATTTT.

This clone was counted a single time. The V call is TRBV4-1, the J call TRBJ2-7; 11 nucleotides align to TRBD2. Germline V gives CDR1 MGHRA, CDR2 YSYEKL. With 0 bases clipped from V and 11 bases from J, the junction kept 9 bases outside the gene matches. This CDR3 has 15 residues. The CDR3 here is CASSQDRTSGGLEYF. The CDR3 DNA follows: TGCGCCAGCAGCCAAGATAGAACTAGCGGGGGACTCGAGTACTTC.

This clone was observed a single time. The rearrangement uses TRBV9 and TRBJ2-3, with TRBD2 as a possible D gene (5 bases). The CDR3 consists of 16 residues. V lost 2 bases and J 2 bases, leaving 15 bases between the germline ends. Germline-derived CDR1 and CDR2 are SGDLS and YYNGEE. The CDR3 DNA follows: TGTGCCAGCAGCGTCACTAGTGTCGGGGACACAGATACGCAGTATTTT. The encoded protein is CASSVTSVGDTDTQYF.

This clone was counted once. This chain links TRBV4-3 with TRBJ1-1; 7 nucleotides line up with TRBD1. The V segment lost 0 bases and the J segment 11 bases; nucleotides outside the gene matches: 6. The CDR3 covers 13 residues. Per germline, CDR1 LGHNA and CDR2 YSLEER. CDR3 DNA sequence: TGCGCCAGCAGCCAAGATGGGGCAGGGGGGGCTTTCTTT. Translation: CASSQDGAGGAFF.

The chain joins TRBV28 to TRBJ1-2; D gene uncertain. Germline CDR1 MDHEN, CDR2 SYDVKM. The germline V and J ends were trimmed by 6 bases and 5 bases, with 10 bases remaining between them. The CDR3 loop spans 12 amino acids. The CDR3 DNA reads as TGTGCCAGCAGGGAGGGCGGGTATGGCTACACCTTC. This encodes CASREGGYGYTF.

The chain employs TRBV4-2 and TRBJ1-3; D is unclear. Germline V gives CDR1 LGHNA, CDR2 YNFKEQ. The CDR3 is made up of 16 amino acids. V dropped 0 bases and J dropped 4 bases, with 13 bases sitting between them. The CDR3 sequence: CASSQEWRQQGNTIYF. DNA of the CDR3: TGTGCCAGCAGCCAAGAATGGCGTCAGCAAGGAAACACCATATATTTT.

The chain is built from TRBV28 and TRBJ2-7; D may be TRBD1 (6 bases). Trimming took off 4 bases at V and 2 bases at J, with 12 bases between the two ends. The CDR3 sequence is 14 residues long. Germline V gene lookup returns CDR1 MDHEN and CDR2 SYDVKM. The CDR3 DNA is TGTGCCAGCAGTTCCGGGACAAATACCTACGAGCAGTACTTC. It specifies CASSSGTNTYEQYF.

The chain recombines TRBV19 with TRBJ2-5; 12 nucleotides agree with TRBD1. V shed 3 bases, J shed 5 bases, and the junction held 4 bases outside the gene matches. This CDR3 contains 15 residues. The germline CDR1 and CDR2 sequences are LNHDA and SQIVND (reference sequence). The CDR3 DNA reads TGTGCCAGTAGTATGTGGGACAGGGGGCGGGAGACCCAGTACTTC. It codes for CASSMWDRGRETQYF.

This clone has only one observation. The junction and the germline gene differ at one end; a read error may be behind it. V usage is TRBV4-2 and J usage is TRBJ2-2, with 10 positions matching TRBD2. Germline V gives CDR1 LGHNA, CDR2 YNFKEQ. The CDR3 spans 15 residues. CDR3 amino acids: CASRQEREGTGELFF. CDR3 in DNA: TGTGCCAGCAGGCAAGAGCGGGAGGGCACCGGGGAGCTGTTTTTT.

The CDR3 region has the DNA TGTGCCAGCAGGCGGACAGGGTCCCTCTCCTACGAGCAGTACTTC. This gives the protein CASRRTGSLSYEQYF. The chain employs TRBV28 and TRBJ2-7; 8 bases fit TRBD1. Per germline, CDR1 MDHEN and CDR2 SYDVKM. The CDR3 totals 15 residues. V shed 6 bases and J 0 bases; nucleotides not matched to a gene: 7.

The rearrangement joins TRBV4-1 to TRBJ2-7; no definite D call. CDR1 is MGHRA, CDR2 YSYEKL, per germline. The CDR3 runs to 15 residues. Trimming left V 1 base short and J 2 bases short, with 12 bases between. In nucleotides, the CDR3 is TGCGCCAGCAGCCAAGTGGCAGGTTATACCTACGAGCAGTACTTC. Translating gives CASSQVAGYTYEQYF.

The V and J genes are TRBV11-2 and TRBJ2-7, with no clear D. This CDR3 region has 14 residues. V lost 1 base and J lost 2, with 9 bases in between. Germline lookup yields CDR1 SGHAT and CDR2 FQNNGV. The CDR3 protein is CASSLGYGAYEQYF. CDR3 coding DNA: TGTGCCAGCAGCTTAGGATACGGAGCCTACGAGCAGTACTTC.